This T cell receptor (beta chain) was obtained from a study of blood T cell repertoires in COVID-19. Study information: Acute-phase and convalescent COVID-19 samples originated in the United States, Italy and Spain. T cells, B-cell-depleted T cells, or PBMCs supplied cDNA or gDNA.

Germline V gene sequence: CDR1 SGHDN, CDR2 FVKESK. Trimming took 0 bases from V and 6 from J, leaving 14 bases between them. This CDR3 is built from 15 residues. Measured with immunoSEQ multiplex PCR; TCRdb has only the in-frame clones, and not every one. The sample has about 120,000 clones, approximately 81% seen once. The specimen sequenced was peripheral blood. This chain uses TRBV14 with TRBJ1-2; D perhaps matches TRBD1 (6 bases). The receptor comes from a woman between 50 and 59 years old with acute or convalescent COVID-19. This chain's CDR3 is CASSQDINRVNGYTF. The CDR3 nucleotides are TGTGCCAGCAGCCAAGATATAAACAGGGTGAATGGCTACACCTTC.